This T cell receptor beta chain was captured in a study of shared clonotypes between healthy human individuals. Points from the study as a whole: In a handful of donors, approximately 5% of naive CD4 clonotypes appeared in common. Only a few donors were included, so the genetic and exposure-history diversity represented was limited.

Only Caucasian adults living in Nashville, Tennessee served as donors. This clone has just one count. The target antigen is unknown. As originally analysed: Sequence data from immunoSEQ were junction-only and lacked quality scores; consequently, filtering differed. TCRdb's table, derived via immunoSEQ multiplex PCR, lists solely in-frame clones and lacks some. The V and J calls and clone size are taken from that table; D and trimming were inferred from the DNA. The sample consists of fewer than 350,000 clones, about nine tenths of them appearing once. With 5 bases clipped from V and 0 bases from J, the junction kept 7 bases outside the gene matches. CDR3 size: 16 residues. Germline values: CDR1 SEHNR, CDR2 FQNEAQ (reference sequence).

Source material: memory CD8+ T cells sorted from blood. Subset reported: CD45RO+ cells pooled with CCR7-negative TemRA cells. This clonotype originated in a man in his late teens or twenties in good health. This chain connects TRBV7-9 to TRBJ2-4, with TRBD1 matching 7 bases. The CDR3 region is CASSTVQGIAKNIQYF. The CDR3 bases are TGTGCCAGCAGCACCGTACAGGGGATAGCCAAAAACATTCAGTACTTC.